This T cell receptor (beta chain) was identified in a study of T cells in Graves' hyperthyroidism and ophthalmopathy. Ophthalmopathy cases met thresholds of Clinical Activity Score at least 3, NOSPECS grade at least 4 and duration under 3 months. Diagnostic decisions used clinical symptoms, serum thyroxine and TRAb, thyroid ultrasound and orbital computed tomography. TCR beta CDR3 regions were amplified from RNA transcripts. During a first-round RT-PCR of the TCR CDR3, the HTBI primer set was used. TCRdb re-analysed the multiplex PCR reads in MiXCR, keeping a single row per CDR3 protein. Here the sample spans approximately 530,000 distinct CDR3 sequences, approximately 20% being singletons. This clonotype was seen more than once but under ten times. Germline lookup yields CDR1 SNHLY and CDR2 FYNNEI. V was shortened by 5 bases and J by 6 bases, with 11 bases between the two germline ends. This CDR3 region has 13 residues.

The sequenced sample consisted of blood. The sequence came from a man aged 35 to 55 with Graves' ophthalmopathy. The gene calls are TRBV2 and TRBJ1-5; TRBD1 might be the D (5 bases). CDR3 protein: CASSLQVSQPQHF. The CDR3, as DNA: TGTGCCAGCAGTTTACAGGTCAGTCAGCCCCAGCATTTT.